This is a list of T cell receptor beta chains from one sample in a study of tumor and adjacent non-tumor tissue in lung cancer. One entry per CDR3 protein, called by TCRdb with MiXCR from the multiplex PCR reads. The sample holds more than 120,000 distinct CDR3 sequences; approximately 64% are singletons and the top ten take roughly 20%. Input material: lung tumor tissue. These receptors were obtained from a man between 60 and 75 years old with small cell lung cancer. CDR3s include the opening cysteine and the closing phenylalanine or tryptophan. The D gene is left open where the match is weak. Clone size is stated in some rows and not others, as once, few, many or a class when expanded.

j_call,clone_size,d_call,v_call,cdr3_aa,cdr3_nt
TRBJ2-3,many,NA,TRBV5-4,CASSLEGGWGKHPDTQYF,TGTGCCAGCAGCTTGGAGGGTGGTTGGGGGAAGCACCCAGATACGCAGTATTTT
TRBJ2-1,once,TRBD2,TRBV11-2,CASSLRLAAHDEQFF,TGTGCCAGTAGCTTAAGACTAGCGGCGCACGATGAGCAGTTCTTC
TRBJ1-5,NA,NA,TRBV11-2,CASSLTGGSNKPQHF,TGTGCCAGTAGCTTAACAGGAGGGAGCAATAAGCCCCAGCATTTT
TRBJ2-1,NA,NA,TRBV6-5,CTSSRIGTINEQFF,TGTACCAGCAGTCGGATAGGGACCATCAATGAGCAGTTCTTC
TRBJ2-7,NA,TRBD1,TRBV29-1,CSVEGGEGQGYEQYF,TGCAGCGTTGAAGGGGGTGAGGGACAGGGATACGAGCAGTACTTC
TRBJ2-3,NA,NA,TRBV10-3,CAISESVVGPDTQYF,TGTGCCATCAGTGAATCAGTGGTAGGGCCGGACACGCAGTATTTT
TRBJ2-3,NA,NA,TRBV28,CASSPKAAHTDMQYF,TGTGCCAGCAGTCCTAAGGCGGCTCACACAGATATGCAGTATTTT
TRBJ2-4,NA,NA,TRBV12-3/TRBV12-4,CASTLHTYGIQYF,TGTGCCAGCACTTTACACACCTACGGCATTCAGTACTTC
TRBJ2-5,NA,NA,TRBV6-2/TRBV6-3,CARSDAAQDTQYF,TGTGCCAGGAGCGACGCCGCCCAAGATACCCAGTACTTC
TRBJ1-1,once,NA,TRBV11-2,CASSSQQGPKTNTEAFF,TGTGCCAGCAGCTCACAGCAGGGGCCAAAGACAAACACTGAAGCTTTCTTT
TRBJ1-1,NA,NA,TRBV11-1,CASRYLPPKNSEAFF,TGTGCAAGCCGTTATTTACCACCTAAGAACAGTGAAGCTTTCTTT
TRBJ1-1,NA,TRBD1,TRBV6-5,CASSYQGDDTEAFF,TGTGCCAGCAGTTACCAGGGGGATGACACTGAAGCTTTCTTT
TRBJ2-7,many,NA,TRBV6-5,CASSNTGTIFF,TGTGCCAGCAGCAACACCGGGACAATTTTCTTC
TRBJ1-1,NA,NA,TRBV11-3,CASSLEWRTEAFF,TGTGCCAGCAGCTTAGAATGGAGGACTGAAGCTTTCTTT
TRBJ2-3,NA,TRBD2,TRBV5-1,CASSSGLGLGDTQYF,TGCGCCAGCAGTTCGGGACTAGGGCTTGGGGATACGCAGTATTTT
TRBJ2-5,once,TRBD1,TRBV20-1,CSVGQAGETQYF,TGCAGTGTGGGACAGGCAGGGGAGACCCAGTACTTC
TRBJ1-4,NA,TRBD1,TRBV20-1,CGASRGQLNEKLFF,TGCGGTGCTAGTCGGGGACAGCTCAATGAAAAACTGTTTTTT
TRBJ1-2,NA,NA,TRBV6-1,CASSESANYGYTF,TGTGCCAGCAGTGAGTCAGCTAACTATGGCTACACCTTC
TRBJ2-7,few,TRBD2,TRBV4-1,CASNQEAPAGGPYEEYF,TGCGCCAGCAACCAAGAGGCTCCTGCGGGAGGGCCTTACGAGGAGTACTTC
TRBJ1-2,NA,NA,TRBV29-1,CSVSRDSYGYTF,TGCAGCGTCAGTCGGGATAGCTATGGCTACACCTTC
TRBJ2-1,NA,TRBD2,TRBV29-1,CSVNSRLAGFNEQFF,TGCAGCGTTAATTCTCGACTAGCGGGCTTCAATGAGCAGTTCTTC
TRBJ2-3,NA,NA,TRBV12-3/TRBV12-4,CASSLADMQYF,TGTGCCAGCAGTTTAGCAGATATGCAGTATTTT
TRBJ2-1,NA,TRBD2,TRBV20-1,CSARLDGTGGEQLF,TGCAGTGCTAGACTCGACGGCACGGGGGGTGAGCAGTTATTC
TRBJ2-3,few,NA,TRBV6-1,CASSEGGRDTQYF,TGTGCCAGCAGTGAAGGGGGAAGGGATACGCAGTATTTT
TRBJ2-1,NA,NA,TRBV29-1,CNVAPRESHNAQFF,TGCAACGTTGCCCCCAGGGAATCTCACAATGCGCAGTTCTTC
TRBJ2-3,NA,TRBD2,TRBV6-6,CAISTREFADTQYF,TGTGCCATCTCAACGCGGGAGTTCGCAGATACGCAGTATTTT
TRBJ1-2,once,NA,TRBV5-1,CASSPLDNIDYGYTF,TGCGCCAGCAGCCCGCTGGACAACATCGACTATGGCTACACCTTC
TRBJ1-2,many,NA,TRBV4-1,CASSQVGSGYTF,TGCGCCAGCAGCCAAGTAGGGAGTGGCTACACCTTC
TRBJ2-7,NA,NA,TRBV5-1,CASSLDGYEQYF,TGCGCCAGCAGCTTAGACGGCTACGAGCAGTACTTC
TRBJ2-2,few,TRBD1,TRBV10-3,CAISDRGLGTGELFF,TGTGCCATCAGTGACAGGGGGCTGGGCACCGGGGAGCTGTTTTTT
TRBJ1-5,NA,NA,TRBV6-1,CASPRSNQPQHF,TGTGCCTCGCCCCGTAGCAATCAGCCCCAGCATTTT
TRBJ2-3,once,NA,TRBV11-2,CASSGSVDTHYF,TGTGCCAGCAGCGGGAGTGTCGATACGCACTATTTT
TRBJ1-1,many,NA,TRBV29-1,CSAQPAANTEAFF,TGCAGCGCGCAGCCCGCCGCAAACACTGAAGCTTTCTTT
TRBJ2-1,NA,NA,TRBV11-3,CASRSGGGYNEQFF,TGTGCCAGCAGGAGTGGTGGAGGGTACAATGAGCAGTTCTTC
TRBJ2-7,NA,TRBD1,TRBV12-3/TRBV12-4,CASSSRQGASYEQYF,TGTGCCAGCAGTTCAAGACAGGGGGCCTCCTACGAGCAGTACTTC
TRBJ2-3,once,NA,TRBV7-8,CANSLGTGFIQYF,TGTGCCAACAGCTTAGGAACCGGATTCATACAGTATTTT
TRBJ1-4,few,TRBD1,TRBV29-1,CSVGFAGQGNKKLLF,TGTAGCGTGGGGTTTGCGGGACAGGGGAATAAAAAACTGCTTTTT
TRBJ2-3,medium-sized,NA,TRBV11-2,CASSLNLPDTQYF,TGTGCCAGCAGCTTAAATCTCCCCGATACGCAGTATTTT
TRBJ2-5,NA,TRBD2,TRBV20-1,CSAGDSGENQYF,TGCAGTGCTGGAGATAGCGGGGAGAACCAGTACTTC
TRBJ2-6,NA,NA,TRBV12-3/TRBV12-4,CASSHRAGANVLAF,TGTGCCAGCAGCCACAGGGCGGGGGCCAACGTCCTGGCTTTC
TRBJ1-3,NA,NA,TRBV5-4,CDSSADGPSGNTIYF,TGTGACAGCAGCGCGGACGGTCCCTCTGGAAACACCATATATTTT
TRBJ1-2,once,TRBD1,TRBV6-5,CASSYSRTGGAYGHTF,TGTGCCAGCAGTTACTCGAGGACAGGGGGCGCTTACGGCCACACCTTC